This entry concerns a single TCR beta chain. From germline, CDR1 is SGHRS and CDR2 YFSETQ. The CDR3 consists of 16 residues. Trimming pared 0 bases from V and 6 bases from J, leaving 17 bases between. The entry originates in a study of blood T cell repertoires in COVID-19. The assay was immunoSEQ multiplex PCR, and TCRdb's table has in-frame clones only and misses some. Seen here are 50,000 to 80,000 clones, over 60% observed once, and the top ten hold more than 5%. The sequenced material came from peripheral blood. The chain uses TRBV5-1 and TRBJ2-3, with a weak D call TRBD2 (6 bases). This clonotype was sampled from a human donor in a cohort sampled during active COVID-19. In nucleotides, the CDR3 is TGCGCCAGCAGCTTGGGGGGCGGGGCCGTTATCGATACGCAGTATTTT. Translation gives CASSLGGGAVIDTQYF.